The present TCR beta chain was sequenced within a study of cytomegalovirus exposure and HLA in healthy donors. Across the study: Later, an analysis reported that the 110 or so validation repertoires had used the same platform as the approximately 670 first-cohort repertoires. Points from the study as a whole: For most TCR sequences rarity was the rule, although some public TCRs occurred in many donors.

The CDR3 contains 15 residues. Trimming removed 8 bases from V and 8 bases from J, with 22 bases in between. Germline V gene sequence: CDR1 MDHEN, CDR2 SYDVKM. Profiled with immunoSEQ multiplex PCR; TCRdb holds only in-frame clones, not every one. Of hundreds of thousands of clones in the sample, around 78% are singletons; the top ten hold less than 7%. Concerning this clone itself: The antigen is undetermined.

The sample comprised PBMCs. The rearrangement joins TRBV28 to TRBJ2-1, with D perhaps matching TRBD2 (5 bases). This TCR came from a woman under 30 in good health and CMV-seronegative. For the CDR3, the DNA is TGTGCCAGCTTTGGTTACGCCCTGGTGGGAGATGAGCAGTTCTTC. This gives the protein CASFGYALVGDEQFF.